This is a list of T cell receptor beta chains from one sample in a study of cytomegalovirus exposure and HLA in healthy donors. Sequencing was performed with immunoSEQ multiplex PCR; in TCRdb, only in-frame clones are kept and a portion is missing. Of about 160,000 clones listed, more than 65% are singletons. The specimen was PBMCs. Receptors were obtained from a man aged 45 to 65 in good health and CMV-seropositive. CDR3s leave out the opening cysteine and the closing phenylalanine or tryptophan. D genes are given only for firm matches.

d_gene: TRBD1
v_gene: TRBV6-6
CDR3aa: ASRNRGVGEKLF

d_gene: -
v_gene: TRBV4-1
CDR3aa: ASSQAHPSNSYEQY

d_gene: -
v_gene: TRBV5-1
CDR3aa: ASSLAQGQETQY

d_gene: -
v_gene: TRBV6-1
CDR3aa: ASRARGSSYNEQF

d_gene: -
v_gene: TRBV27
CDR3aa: ASNQAAPVGRNQPQH

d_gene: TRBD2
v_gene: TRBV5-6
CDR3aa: ASSLVSSGSYEQY

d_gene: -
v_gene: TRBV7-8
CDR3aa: ASSLGGLGNTIY

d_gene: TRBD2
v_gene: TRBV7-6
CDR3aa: ASSLAAASGSKRRGDTQY

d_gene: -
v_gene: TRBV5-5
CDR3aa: ASSWQGSFDYEQY

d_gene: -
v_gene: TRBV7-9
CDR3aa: SSSLAGTNTGELF

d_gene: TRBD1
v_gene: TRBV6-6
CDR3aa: ASSYTWDRETSPLH

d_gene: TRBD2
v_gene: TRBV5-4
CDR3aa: ASSRTGLVTGELF

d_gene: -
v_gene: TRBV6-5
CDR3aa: ASSSGLGYGYT

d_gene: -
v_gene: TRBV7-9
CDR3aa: ASSPSAVPYEQY

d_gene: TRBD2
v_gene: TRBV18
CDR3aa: ASSPVGGSSYEQY

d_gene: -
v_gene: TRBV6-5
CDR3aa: ASRPTGGGYGYT

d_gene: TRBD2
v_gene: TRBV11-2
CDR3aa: ASSLSGTPETGELF

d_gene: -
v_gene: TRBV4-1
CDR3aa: ASSQEAPRRLFTEAF

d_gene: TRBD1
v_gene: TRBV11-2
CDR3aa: ASSSGQLNQPQH

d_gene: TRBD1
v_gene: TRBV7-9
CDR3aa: SSSRLDRGYQETQY

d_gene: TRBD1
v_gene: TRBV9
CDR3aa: ASSAGQGSPLH

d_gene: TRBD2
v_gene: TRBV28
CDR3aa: ASTREGVWHEQF

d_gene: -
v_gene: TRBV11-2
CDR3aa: ASSLDRNSYEQY

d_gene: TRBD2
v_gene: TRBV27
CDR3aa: ASSLSKLAGNYEQY

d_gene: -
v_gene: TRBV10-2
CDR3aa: ASSRGTAGPSSYEQY

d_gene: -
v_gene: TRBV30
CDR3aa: AAGVTKNIQY

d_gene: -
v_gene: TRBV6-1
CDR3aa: AGQGRVKLF

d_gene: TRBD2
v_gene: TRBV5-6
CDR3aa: ASSSITSGRYYEQY

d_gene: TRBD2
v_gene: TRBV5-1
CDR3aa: ASSLEGGAYEQY

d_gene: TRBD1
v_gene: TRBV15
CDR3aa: ATHPGTGAYNEQF

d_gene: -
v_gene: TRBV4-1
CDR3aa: ASSQASRTGTNTDTQY

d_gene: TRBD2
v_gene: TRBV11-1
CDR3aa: ASSWGTSSETQY

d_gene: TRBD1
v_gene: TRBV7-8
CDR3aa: ASSPRGQVVGSEQY

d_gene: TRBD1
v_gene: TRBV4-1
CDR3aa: ASSLPGTGRTKNIQY

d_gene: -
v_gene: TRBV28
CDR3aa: ASSNRAPVETQY

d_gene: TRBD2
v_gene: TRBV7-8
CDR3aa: ASHGASGYTGELF

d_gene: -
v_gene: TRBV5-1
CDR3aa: ASSLASSYEQY

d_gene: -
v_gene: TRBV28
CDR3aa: ASASAASPLH

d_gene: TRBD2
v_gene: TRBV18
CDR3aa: ASSPLSGSSYEQY

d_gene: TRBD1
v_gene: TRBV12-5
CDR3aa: ASGQGAGAEAF

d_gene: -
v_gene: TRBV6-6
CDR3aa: ASRTSNTGYEQY

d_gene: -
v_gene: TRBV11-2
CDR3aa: ASSLIAGELF

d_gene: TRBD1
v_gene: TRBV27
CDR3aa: ASSSSSGTGGHYGYT

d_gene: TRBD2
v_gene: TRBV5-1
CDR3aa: ASSLIGAGGNEQF

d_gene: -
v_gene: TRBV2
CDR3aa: ASSAEAGLTGELF